This TCR beta chain was retrieved from a study of beta chain features in type 1 diabetes (dated by TCRdb to about 2018). The study in broad terms: Mean age, gender distribution, total cell number and subset yield did not differ between patients and healthy donors. A total of just under 110,000,000 sorted cells were examined across all samples, and RNA yield correlated strongly with the number of cells per subset. In the study, TCRB repertoires of sorted circulating CD4+ T cell subsets from recently diagnosed type 1 diabetes patients were compared with those of matched healthy donors. Regulatory and stem cell-like memory subsets were obtained from only 8 patients and about eight healthy donors, while naive and central memory subsets were obtained from all 30 or so donors. General study outcomes and caveats: In all four CD4+ subsets, TCRB CDR3 length was moderately but significantly shorter in type 1 diabetes patients. Only small numbers of individuals were included in the HLA sub-analyses, which left unresolved whether HLA type had any influence on TCRB rearrangement. Naive, central memory and regulatory TCRB repertoires appeared more similar among patients than among healthy donors. Shorter templates might have been favored by PCR, but patient and control samples were amplified and corrected together, so both groups would have been affected equally by any skew. At VDJ recombination sites, type 1 diabetes patients had fewer insertions and more deleted nucleotides, which implies abnormalities in thymic rearrangement. Because cDNA rather than genomic DNA was sequenced, highly expressing activated cells could have been over-represented, although no difference in activation and CD3 levels was found between groups.

This clone was detected only a few times. This receptor's antigen is unknown. Base quality data are lacking; no much larger clone is found one base away. The entire isolated RNA was reverse transcribed using the High Capacity cDNA Reverse Transcription Kit, and thus expressed TCRB transcripts were sequenced. Deep immunoSEQ sequencing was applied to naive, central memory and regulatory T cell samples, giving an average of around 4 million total reads per sample. After sorted cells were lysed in RLT buffer, RNA was extracted with DNase-treated RNeasy Micro or Mini kits, with the choice depending on cell number. Each cell subset was processed separately to prevent cross-contamination, with patient and healthy donor samples processed together. Using the immunoSEQ multiplex PCR, TCRB sequences were amplified from cDNA into 87-bp fragments spanning the CDR3 region. Sequencing of the amplicons was performed on the Illumina HiSeq platform. The study's processing was this. Synthetic template baselines were used to correct PCR bias computationally, reads within Hamming distance 2 were collapsed, and singletons that could not be merged were discarded. Reads were aligned to IMGT to assign V, D and J genes, CDR3 length, and insertions or deletions at six rearrangement sites. Within each subset, clonotype counts were normalized to sorted cell number, after which true diversity and Gini coefficients were computed with the tcR R package. Repertoire sharing was quantified using the overlap coefficient calculated on TCRB nucleotide sequences. Out-of-frame TCRB sequences from naive cells were analyzed as a proxy for the pre-selection repertoire. TCRdb limited this immuneACCESS table to in-frame rearrangements with V and J called. A share of clones is missing; checked studies link under half to unresolved V genes, and the rest is unexplained. The DNA was the basis for D and trimming; V, J and clone size are from that table. In all, the sample holds 350,000 to 450,000 clones, and around 14% of those were seen once. The ten largest make up approximately 0.035% of the sample.

A single peripheral blood draw of 90 to 150 mL on average was collected from each donor into heparinised tubes. Using a panel that included CD45RO, CCR7, CD25, CD127, CD95 and CD27, naive, central memory, regulatory and stem cell-like memory CD4+ T cells were sorted on a BD FACSAria II. Purity was above 98% for every sorted population. PBMCs were separated immediately by Lymphoprep density gradient centrifugation and were stained directly, without being cultured. So that batch effects would be minimized, each experiment stained and sorted samples in pairs, pairing one healthy donor with one patient. The CDR3, from cysteine to phenylalanine, totals 13 residues. Just the 39-base CDR3 DNA is kept, in frame starting at base 1. The V end loses 9 bases and the J end loses 0 bases, and a stretch of 9 bases separates them. CDR1 and CDR2 are read off the germline V gene (reference sequence) as SEHNR and FQNEAQ.

Recombination linked TRBV7-9 to TRBJ1-5, with the identity of the D gene unclear. The TCR sequence derives from a man aged 30 to 45 in good health. Specimen: naive CD4+ T cells from blood. The cell subset or site label corresponds to: true naive CD4+ T cells. DNA sequence: TGTGCCAGAGACGGCTATAGCAATCAGCCCCAGCATTTT. Its amino acids are CARDGYSNQPQHF.